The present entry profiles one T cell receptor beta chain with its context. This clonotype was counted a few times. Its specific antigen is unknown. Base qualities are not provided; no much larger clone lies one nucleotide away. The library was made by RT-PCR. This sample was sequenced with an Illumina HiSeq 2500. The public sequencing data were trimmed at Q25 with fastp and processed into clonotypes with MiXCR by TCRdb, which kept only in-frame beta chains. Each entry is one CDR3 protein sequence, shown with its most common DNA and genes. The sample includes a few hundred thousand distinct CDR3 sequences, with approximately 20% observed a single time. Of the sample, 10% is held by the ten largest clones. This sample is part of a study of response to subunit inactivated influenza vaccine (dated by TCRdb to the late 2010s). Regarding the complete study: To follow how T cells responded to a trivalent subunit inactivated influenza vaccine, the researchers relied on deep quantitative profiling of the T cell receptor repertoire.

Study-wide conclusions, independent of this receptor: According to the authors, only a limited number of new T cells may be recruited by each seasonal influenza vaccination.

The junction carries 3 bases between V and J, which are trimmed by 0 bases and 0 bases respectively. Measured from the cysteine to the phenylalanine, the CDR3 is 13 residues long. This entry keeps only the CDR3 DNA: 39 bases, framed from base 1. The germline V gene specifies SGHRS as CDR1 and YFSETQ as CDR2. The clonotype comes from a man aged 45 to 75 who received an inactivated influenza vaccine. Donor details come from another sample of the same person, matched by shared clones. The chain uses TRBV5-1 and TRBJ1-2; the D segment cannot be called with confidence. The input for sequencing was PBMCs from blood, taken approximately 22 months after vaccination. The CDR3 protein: CASSLVTNYGYTF. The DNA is TGCGCCAGCAGCTTGGTAACTAACTATGGCTACACCTTC.